The text below deals with one T cell receptor beta chain. Many counts were recorded for this clonotype. Its antigen is still unknown. Base qualities were left out, and no much larger clone turns up one base away. The record originates from a study of T cell repertoires in cytomegalovirus infection (dated 2019 in TCRdb). General notes on the study: Donor HLA type was relevant to the analysis, as public TCR beta signatures indicated carriage of CMV infection together with the matching HLA type.

Overall results and qualifications from the work: The ex vivo response was dominated by HLA-C-restricted CMV-specific TCR beta clonotypes, and the single most frequent clonotype in two of eight donors was supplied by these HLA-C-restricted clonotypes. In both this cohort and an independent cohort of approximately 350 donors, the cumulative frequency of public TCR beta family members distinguished carriers of CMV infection plus the relevant HLA type.

Sequencing instrument: Illumina HiSeq 1500. Through fastp at Q25 and MiXCR, TCRdb rebuilt clones from the public reads, retaining in-frame beta chains. Entries that share a CDR3 protein sequence are merged under the most common genes and DNA. The sample includes some 280,000 distinct CDR3 sequences, with about 13% observed a single time. The ten most abundant clones make up around 8.7% of the sample. V drops 0 bases and J drops 2 bases, leaving 4 bases in between. CDR1 and CDR2 (SGHTA, FQGNSA) derive from the germline V gene. The CDR3 covers 13 residues, taking in both the cysteine and the phenylalanine. The DNA shown is the 39-base CDR3, in frame from base 1.

The chain employs TRBV7-2 and TRBJ1-2; the D gene assignment is ambiguous. This receptor was taken from a human donor in good health (CMV status not recorded). Some clones in this sample may be carry-over from other donors' samples. The source material was PBMCs. CDR3 loop: CASSLARNYGYTF. The DNA reads as follows: TGTGCCAGCAGCTTAGCCAGGAACTATGGCTACACCTTC.